This TCR beta chain was captured in a study of T cell changes during pregnancy in multiple sclerosis. The CDR3 runs 14 residues. V lost 4 bases and J lost 5; bases outside the gene matches: 8. CDR1 is SGHNT, CDR2 YYREEE, per germline (reference sequence). The protocol was immunoSEQ multiplex PCR, while the TCRdb copy is restricted to in-frame clones and leaves out a portion. The data contain 65,000 to 80,000 clones, around 94% of them seen just once; the ten biggest clones take up roughly 0.21%. The rearrangement joins TRBV5-4 to TRBJ2-7; TRBD1 agrees at 8 bases. This specimen consisted of CD4+ T cells from peripheral blood mononuclear cells, obtained before pregnancy. The TCR originated in a female donor with multiple sclerosis, enrolled in a pregnancy study. In DNA, the CDR3 is TGTGCCAGCAGCCCGCAGGGGGCGTTTAACGAGCAGTACTTC. As protein: CASSPQGAFNEQYF.